This T cell receptor beta chain was sequenced for a study of T cells in Graves' hyperthyroidism and ophthalmopathy. This clonotype was seen many times. Diagnosis relied on clinical symptoms, serum thyroxine and TRAb, thyroid ultrasound and orbital computed tomography. Researchers took RNA transcripts and amplified the TCR beta CDR3 regions from them. HTBI primers were the set used in a first-round RT-PCR of the TCR CDR3. TCRdb independently ran MiXCR on the multiplex PCR reads; one entry per CDR3 protein. Among approximately 600,000 distinct CDR3 sequences listed, about 15% were seen once. This receptor was identified in a woman younger than 45 with Graves' hyperthyroidism that later progressed to Graves' ophthalmopathy. Sequences were obtained from blood.

The CDR3 DNA reads TGTGCCAGCAGCGTACCTAATGGGGAACTGTTTTTT. Translating it yields CASSVPNGELFF. The V gene is TRBV9, the J gene TRBJ1-4; D remains unclear. Germline V gene sequence: CDR1 SGDLS, CDR2 YYNGEE. V dropped 1 base and J dropped 12 bases, with 10 bases sitting between them. CDR3 length: 12 residues.